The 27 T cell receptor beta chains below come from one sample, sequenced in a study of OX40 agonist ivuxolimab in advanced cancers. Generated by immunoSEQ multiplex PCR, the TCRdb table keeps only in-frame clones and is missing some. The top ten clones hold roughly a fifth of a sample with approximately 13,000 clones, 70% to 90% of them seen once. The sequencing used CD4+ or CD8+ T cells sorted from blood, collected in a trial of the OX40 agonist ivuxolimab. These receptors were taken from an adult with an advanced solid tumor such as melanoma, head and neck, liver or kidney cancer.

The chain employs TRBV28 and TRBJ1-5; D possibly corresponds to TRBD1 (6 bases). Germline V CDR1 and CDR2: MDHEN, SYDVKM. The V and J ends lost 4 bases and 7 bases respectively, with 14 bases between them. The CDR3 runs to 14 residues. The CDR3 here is CASSSLGGWQPQHF. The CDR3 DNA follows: TGTGCCAGCAGTTCCCTGGGGGGCTGGCAGCCCCAGCATTTT. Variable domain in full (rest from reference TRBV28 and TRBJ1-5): DVKVTQSSRYLVKRTGEKVFLECVQDMDHENMFWYRQDPGLGLRLIYFSYDVKMKEKGDIPEGYSVSREKKERFSLILESASTNQTSMYLCASSSLGGWQPQHFGDGTRLSIL.

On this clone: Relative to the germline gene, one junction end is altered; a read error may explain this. The CDR3 loop reads CASSLEGQGGTQYF. In nucleotides, the CDR3 is TGTGCTAGCAGCTTAGAGGGCCAGGGCGGGACCCAGTACTTC. The chain couples TRBV7-7 to TRBJ2-5; tentatively, D is TRBD1 or TRBD2 (5 bases each). Per germline, CDR1 SSHAT and CDR2 FNYEAQ (reference sequence). The CDR3 has 14 amino acids.

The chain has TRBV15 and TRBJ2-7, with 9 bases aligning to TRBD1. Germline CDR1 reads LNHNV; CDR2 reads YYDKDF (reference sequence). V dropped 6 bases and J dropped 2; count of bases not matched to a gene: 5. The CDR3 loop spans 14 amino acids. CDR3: CATSGTGITYEQYF. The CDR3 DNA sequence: TGTGCCACCAGTGGGACAGGGATCACCTACGAGCAGTACTTC.

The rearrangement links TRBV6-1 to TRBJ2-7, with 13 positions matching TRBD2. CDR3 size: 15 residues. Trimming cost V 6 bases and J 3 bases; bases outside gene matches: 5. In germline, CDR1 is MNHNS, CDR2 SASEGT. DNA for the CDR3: TGTGCCAGCAGGGTCGGGACTAGCGGGATCTACGAGCAGTACTTC. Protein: CASRVGTSGIYEQYF.

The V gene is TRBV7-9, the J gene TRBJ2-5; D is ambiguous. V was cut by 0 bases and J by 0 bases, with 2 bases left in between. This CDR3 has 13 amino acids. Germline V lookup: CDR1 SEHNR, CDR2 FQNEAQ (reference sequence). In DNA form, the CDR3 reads TGTGCCAGCAGCTTAGCGAACCAAGAGACCCAGTACTTC. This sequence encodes CASSLANQETQYF.

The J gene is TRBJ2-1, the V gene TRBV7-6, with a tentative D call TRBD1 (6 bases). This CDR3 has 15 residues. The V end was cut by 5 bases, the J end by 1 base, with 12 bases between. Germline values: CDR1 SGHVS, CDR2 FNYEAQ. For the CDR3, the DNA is TGTGCCAGCAGCAGCGACAGGAGATCCTACAATGAGCAGTTCTTC. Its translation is CASSSDRRSYNEQFF.

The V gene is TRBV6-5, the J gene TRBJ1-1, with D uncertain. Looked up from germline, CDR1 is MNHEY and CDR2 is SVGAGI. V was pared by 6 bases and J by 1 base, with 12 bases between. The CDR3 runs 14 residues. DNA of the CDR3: TGTGCCAGCAGCCTCTGGCGGGCGAACACTGAAGCTTTCTTT. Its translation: CASSLWRANTEAFF.

The CDR3, as DNA: TGTGCCAGCAGCACCCGGACGGGAGTAGCAGAGGAGACCCAGTACTTC. Translated, it gives CASSTRTGVAEETQYF. This rearrangement joins TRBV7-9 to TRBJ2-5, with D tentatively TRBD2 (6 bases). The CDR3 consists of 16 residues. The germline V gene has CDR1 SEHNR and CDR2 FQNEAQ (reference sequence). Trimming removed 5 bases from V and 5 bases from J, with 21 bases in between.

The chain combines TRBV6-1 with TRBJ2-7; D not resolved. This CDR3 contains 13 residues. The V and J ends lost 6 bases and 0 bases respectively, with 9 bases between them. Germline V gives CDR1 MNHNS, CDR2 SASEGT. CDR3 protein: CASRSKSSYEQYF. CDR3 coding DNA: TGTGCCAGCAGAAGTAAGAGCTCCTACGAGCAGTACTTC.

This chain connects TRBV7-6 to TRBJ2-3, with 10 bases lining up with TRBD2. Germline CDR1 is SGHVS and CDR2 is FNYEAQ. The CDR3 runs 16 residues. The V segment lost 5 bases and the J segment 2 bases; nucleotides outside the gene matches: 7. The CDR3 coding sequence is TGTGCCAGCAGCCCTGGACTAGCGGAGCCCACAGATACGCAGTATTTT. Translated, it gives CASSPGLAEPTDTQYF. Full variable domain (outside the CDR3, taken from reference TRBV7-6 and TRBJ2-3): GAGVSQSPRYKVTKRGQDVALRCDPISGHVSLYWYRQALGQGPEFLTYFNYEAQQDKSGLPNDRFSAERPEGSISTLTIQRTEQRDSAMYRCASSPGLAEPTDTQYFGPGTRLTVL.

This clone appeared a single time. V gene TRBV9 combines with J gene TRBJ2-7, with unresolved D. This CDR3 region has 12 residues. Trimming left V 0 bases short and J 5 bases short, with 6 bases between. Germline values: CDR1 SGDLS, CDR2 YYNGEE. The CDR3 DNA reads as TGTGCCAGCAGCGTAGGTGATAACGAGCAGTACTTC. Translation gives CASSVGDNEQYF.

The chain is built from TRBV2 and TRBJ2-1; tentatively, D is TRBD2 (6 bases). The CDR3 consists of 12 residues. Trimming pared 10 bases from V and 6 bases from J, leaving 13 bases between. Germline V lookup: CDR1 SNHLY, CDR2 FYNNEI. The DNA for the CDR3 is TGTGCCATCCTCAGCGGGTTCAATGAGCAGTTCTTC. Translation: CAILSGFNEQFF.

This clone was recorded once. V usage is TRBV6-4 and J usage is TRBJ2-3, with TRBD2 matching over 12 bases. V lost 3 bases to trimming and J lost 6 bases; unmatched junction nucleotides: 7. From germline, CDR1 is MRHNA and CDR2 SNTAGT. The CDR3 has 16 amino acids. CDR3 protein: CASSEDLAGGPDTQYF. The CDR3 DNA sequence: TGTGCCAGCAGTGAAGACCTAGCGGGAGGGCCGGATACGCAGTATTTT.

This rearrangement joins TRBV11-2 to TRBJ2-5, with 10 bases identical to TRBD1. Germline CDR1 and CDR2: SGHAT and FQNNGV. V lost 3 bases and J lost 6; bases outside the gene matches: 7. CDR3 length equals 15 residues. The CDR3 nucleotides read TGTGCCAGCAGCTTCGGGACAGGGGTCTCAAAGACCCAGTACTTC. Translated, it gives CASSFGTGVSKTQYF.

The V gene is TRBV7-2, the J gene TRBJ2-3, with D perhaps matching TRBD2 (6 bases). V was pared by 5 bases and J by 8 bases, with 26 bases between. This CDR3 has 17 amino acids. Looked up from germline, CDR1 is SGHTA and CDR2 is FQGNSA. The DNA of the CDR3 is TGTGCCAGCAGCCCCGCTCTAGCGCTGTCCGCGGGTAGTACGCAGTATTTT. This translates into CASSPALALSAGSTQYF. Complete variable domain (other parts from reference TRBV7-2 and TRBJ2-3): GAGVSQSPSNKVTEKGKDVELRCDPISGHTALYWYRQSLGQGLEFLIYFQGNSAPDKSGLPSDRFSAERTGGSVSTLTIQRTQQEDSAVYLCASSPALALSAGSTQYFGPGTRLTVL.

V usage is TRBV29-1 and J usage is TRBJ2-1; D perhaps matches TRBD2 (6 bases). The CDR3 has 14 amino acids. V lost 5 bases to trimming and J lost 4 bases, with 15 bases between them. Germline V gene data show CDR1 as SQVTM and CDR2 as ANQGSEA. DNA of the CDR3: TGCAGCGTTACGGGACTGTCACTTTACAATGAGCAGTTCTTC. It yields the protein CSVTGLSLYNEQFF.

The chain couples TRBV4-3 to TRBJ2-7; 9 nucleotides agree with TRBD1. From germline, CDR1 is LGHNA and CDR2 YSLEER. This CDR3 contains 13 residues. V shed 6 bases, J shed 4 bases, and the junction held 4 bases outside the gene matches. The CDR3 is CASSPDRGYEQYF. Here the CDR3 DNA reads TGCGCCAGCAGTCCGGACAGGGGATACGAGCAGTACTTC.

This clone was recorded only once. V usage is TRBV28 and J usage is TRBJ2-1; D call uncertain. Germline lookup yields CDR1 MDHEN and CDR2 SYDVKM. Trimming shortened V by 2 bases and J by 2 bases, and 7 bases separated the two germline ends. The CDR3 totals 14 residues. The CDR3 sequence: CASSLRSPYNEQFF. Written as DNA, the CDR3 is TGTGCCAGCAGTTTAAGGTCACCCTACAATGAGCAGTTCTTC.

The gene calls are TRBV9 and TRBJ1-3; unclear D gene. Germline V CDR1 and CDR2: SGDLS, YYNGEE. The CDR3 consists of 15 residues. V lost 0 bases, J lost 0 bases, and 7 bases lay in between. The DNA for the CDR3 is TGTGCCAGCAGCGTAGGTGAGAACTCTGGAAACACCATATATTTT. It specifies CASSVGENSGNTIYF.

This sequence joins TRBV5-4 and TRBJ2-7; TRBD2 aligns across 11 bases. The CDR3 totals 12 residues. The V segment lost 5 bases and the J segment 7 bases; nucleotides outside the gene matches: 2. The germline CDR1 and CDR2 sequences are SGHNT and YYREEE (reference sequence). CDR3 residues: CASRGLAEEQYF. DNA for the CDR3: TGTGCCAGCAGGGGACTAGCGGAAGAGCAGTACTTC.

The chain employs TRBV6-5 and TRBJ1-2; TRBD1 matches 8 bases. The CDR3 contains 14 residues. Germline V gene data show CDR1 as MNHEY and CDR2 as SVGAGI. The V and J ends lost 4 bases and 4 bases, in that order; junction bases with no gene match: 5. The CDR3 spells CASSFPGGGYGYTF. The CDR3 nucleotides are TGTGCCAGCAGTTTCCCAGGGGGCGGCTATGGCTACACCTTC.

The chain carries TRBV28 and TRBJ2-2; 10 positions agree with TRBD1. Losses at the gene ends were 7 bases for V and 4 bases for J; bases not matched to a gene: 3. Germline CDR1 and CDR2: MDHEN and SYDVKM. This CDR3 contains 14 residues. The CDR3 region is CASTGTGVTGELFF. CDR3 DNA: TGTGCCAGCACCGGGACAGGGGTCACCGGGGAGCTGTTTTTT.

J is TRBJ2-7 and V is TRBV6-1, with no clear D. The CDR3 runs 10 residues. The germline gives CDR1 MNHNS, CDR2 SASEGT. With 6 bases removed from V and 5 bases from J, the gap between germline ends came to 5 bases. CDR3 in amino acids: CASRDHEQYF. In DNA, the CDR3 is TGTGCCAGCAGGGACCACGAGCAGTACTTC.

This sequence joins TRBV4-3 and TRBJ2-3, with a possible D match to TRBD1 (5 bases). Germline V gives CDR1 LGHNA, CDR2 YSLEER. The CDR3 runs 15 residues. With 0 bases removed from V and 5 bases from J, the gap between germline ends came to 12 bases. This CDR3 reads CASSQDSQGLDTQYF. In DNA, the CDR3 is TGCGCCAGCAGCCAAGATTCCCAGGGCTTAGATACGCAGTATTTT.

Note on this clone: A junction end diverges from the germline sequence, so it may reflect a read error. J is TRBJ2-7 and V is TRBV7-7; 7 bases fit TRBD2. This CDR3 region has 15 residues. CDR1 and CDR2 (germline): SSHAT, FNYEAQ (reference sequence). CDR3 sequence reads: CASSLGPSGNYEQYF. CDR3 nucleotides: TGTGCTAGCAGCTTAGGTCCTAGCGGAAACTACGAGCAGTACTTC.

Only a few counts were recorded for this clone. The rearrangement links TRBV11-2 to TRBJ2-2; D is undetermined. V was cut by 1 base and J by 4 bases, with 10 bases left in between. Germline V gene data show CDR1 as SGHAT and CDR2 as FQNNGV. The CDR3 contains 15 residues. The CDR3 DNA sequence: TGTGCCAGCAGCTTAGTGTTCGGTACCACCGGGGAGCTGTTTTTT. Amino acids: CASSLVFGTTGELFF.

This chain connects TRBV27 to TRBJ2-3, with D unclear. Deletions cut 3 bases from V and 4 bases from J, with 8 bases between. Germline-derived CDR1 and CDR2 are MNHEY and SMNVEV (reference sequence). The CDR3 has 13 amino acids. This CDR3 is CASSLGRADTQYF. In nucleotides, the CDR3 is TGTGCCAGCAGTTTGGGCCGCGCAGATACGCAGTATTTT.